This T cell receptor beta chain derives from a study of identical twins. Study observations and caveats: Beta out-of-frame sequences showed weaker excess twin sharing. There is a chance that invariant MAIT and iNKT cells partially muddied zero-insertion analyses. High-abundance cord blood beta clonotypes had fewer insertions; memory repertoires showed none.

TCRdb ran MiXCR on the 5' RACE reads and lists one entry per CDR3 protein. The table shows about 240,000 distinct CDR3 sequences, with 7.5% occurring only once. Points on this clonotype: The antigen remains undetermined.

Trimming pared 5 bases from V and 10 bases from J, leaving 15 bases between. Per germline, CDR1 SGHVS and CDR2 FNYEAQ. This CDR3 contains 14 residues. The data were also submitted as part of a second study, on yellow fever vaccine responses in identical twins.

The sequencing input was CD8+ T cells sorted from blood. This receptor was taken from a woman aged 18-29 years in good health. The rearrangement links TRBV7-6 to TRBJ1-6, with a tentative D call TRBD1 (6 bases). The CDR3 here is CASSARGAESPLHF. The CDR3 region has the DNA TGTGCCAGCAGCGCCCGGGGGGCGGAATCACCCCTCCACTTT. Full variable domain (missing parts from reference TRBV7-6 and TRBJ1-6): GAGVSQSPRYKVTKRGQDVALRCDPISGHVSLYWYRQALGQGPEFLTYFNYEAQQDKSGLPNDRFSAERPEGSISTLTIQRTEQRDSAMYRCASSARGAESPLHFGNGTRLTVT.